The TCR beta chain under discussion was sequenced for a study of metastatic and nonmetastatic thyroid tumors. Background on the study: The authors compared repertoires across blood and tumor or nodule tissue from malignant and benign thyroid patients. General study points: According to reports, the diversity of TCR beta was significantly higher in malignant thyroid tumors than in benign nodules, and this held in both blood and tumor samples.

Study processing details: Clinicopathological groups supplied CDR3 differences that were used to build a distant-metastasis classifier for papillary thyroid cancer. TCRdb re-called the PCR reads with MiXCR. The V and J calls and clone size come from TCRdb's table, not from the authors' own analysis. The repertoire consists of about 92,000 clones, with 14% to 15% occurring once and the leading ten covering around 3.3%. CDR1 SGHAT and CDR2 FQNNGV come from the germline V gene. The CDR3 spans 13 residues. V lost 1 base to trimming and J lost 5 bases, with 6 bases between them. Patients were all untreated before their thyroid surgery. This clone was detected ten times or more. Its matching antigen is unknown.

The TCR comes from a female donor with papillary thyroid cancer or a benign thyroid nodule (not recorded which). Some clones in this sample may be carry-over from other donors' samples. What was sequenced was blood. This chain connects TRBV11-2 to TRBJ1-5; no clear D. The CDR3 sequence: CASSLVADQPQHF. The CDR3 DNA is TGTGCCAGCAGCTTAGTCGCTGATCAGCCCCAGCATTTT.